The 25 T cell receptor beta chains below were found in one sample sequenced in a study of technical replicates of blood from a few donors. Here immunoSEQ multiplex PCR was the method, and the copy in TCRdb shows in-frame clones only, minus some. Of just over 80,000 clones listed, less than 95% are singletons. The sequencing input was T cells isolated from PBMCs. The receptors here all came from a human donor in good health.

This clone was seen once. This sequence joins TRBV28 and TRBJ1-2; D ambiguous. The V end lost 5 bases, the J end lost 8 bases, and 27 bases lay between the germline ends. CDR1 MDHEN and CDR2 SYDVKM come from the germline V gene. This CDR3 is built from 17 residues. CDR3 DNA: TGTGCCAGCAGTCTAGAAAAAGGCTTGGTTGGAATGCCCGGCTACACCTTC. Translating it yields CASSLEKGLVGMPGYTF.

The V and J genes are TRBV6-5 and TRBJ2-1; 9 bases are shared with TRBD2. Germline CDR1 and CDR2: MNHEY and SVGAGI. This CDR3 comprises 15 residues. V lost 11 bases to trimming and J lost 3 bases; unmatched junction nucleotides: 11. This CDR3 reads CAGRSGRCLYNEQFF. The CDR3, as DNA: TGTGCCGGCCGTAGCGGGAGATGTCTCTACAATGAGCAGTTCTTC.

The genes are TRBV7-9 and TRBJ2-7; 8 nucleotides line up with TRBD1. V lost 5 bases and J lost 2; bases outside the gene matches: 11. The CDR3 covers 16 residues. The germline gives CDR1 SEHNR, CDR2 FQNEAQ (reference sequence). CDR3 DNA: TGTGCCAGCAGCAACCTAGTGGGCAGGGGGCCCTACGAGCAGTACTTC. This encodes CASSNLVGRGPYEQYF.

The chain has TRBV5-6 and TRBJ2-1; 10 bases map to TRBD2. V shed 3 bases, J shed 1 base, and the junction held 1 base outside the gene matches. The germline CDR1 and CDR2 sequences are SGHDT and YYEEEE. There are 15 residues in the CDR3. The CDR3 loop is CASSSTSGSYNEQFF. The CDR3 bases are TGTGCCAGCAGCTCGACTAGCGGGTCCTACAATGAGCAGTTCTTC.

The V gene is TRBV5-4, the J gene TRBJ2-3; D possibly corresponds to TRBD2 (6 bases). The V end lost 0 bases, the J end lost 3 bases, and 11 bases lay between the germline ends. There are 15 residues in the CDR3. The V gene's germline CDR1 is SGHNT and CDR2 YYREEE (reference sequence). CDR3 bases: TGTGCCAGCAGCTTGGTGACGGGAGTAACAGATACGCAGTATTTT. Amino acid sequence: CASSLVTGVTDTQYF.

The J gene is TRBJ2-3, the V gene TRBV9, with D unclear. The length of the CDR3 is 16 residues. Germline V gives CDR1 SGDLS, CDR2 YYNGEE. V gave up 0 bases and J gave up 2 bases, with 13 bases separating them. The DNA for the CDR3 is TGTGCCAGCAGCGTAGGCGCCTCCCACTCCACAGATACGCAGTATTTT. This translates into CASSVGASHSTDTQYF.

DNA for the CDR3: TGTGCCAGCTCACAGCGGACAGGGGAGAACACTGAAGCTTTCTTT. Translated, it gives CASSQRTGENTEAFF. The chain uses TRBV18 and TRBJ1-1; TRBD1 matches at 9 bases. The V segment lost 4 bases and the J segment 1 base; nucleotides outside the gene matches: 4. The germline CDR1 and CDR2 sequences are KGHSH and LQKENI. The CDR3 has 15 residues.

This clone has a single count. V is TRBV7-9 and J is TRBJ2-7; 9 bases are a match to TRBD1. V lost 5 bases, J lost 3 bases, and 11 bases stayed unmatched. The CDR3 runs to 16 residues. Looked up from germline, CDR1 is SEHNR and CDR2 is FQNEAQ (reference sequence). CDR3 nucleotide sequence: TGTGCCAGCAGCCCACTCCCTGGGGACAGGGACTACGAGCAGTACTTC. Translated, it gives CASSPLPGDRDYEQYF.

This clone appeared once. The chain employs TRBV15 and TRBJ1-3; D might be TRBD1 (5 bases). CDR1 and CDR2 from the germline V gene are LNHNV and YYDKDF (reference sequence). Trimming cost V 0 bases and J 8 bases, with 14 bases left between them. CDR3 length: 15 amino acids. CDR3 loop: CATSRDDSPGYTIYF. The CDR3 DNA reads as TGTGCCACCAGCAGAGATGACAGCCCGGGCTACACCATATATTTT.

This chain uses TRBV9 with TRBJ2-7; 11 bases are shared with TRBD2. The CDR3 loop spans 14 amino acids. V shed 0 bases and J 4 bases; nucleotides not matched to a gene: 0. Germline V gene sequence: CDR1 SGDLS, CDR2 YYNGEE. CDR3 in amino acids: CASSVGLAGYEQYF. As DNA, the CDR3 is TGTGCCAGCAGCGTAGGACTAGCGGGGTACGAGCAGTACTTC.

V usage is TRBV9 and J usage is TRBJ1-3; possible D gene TRBD1, 6 bases. CDR1 and CDR2 (germline): SGDLS, YYNGEE. The CDR3 consists of 19 residues. The V end was cut by 3 bases, the J end by 1 base, with 23 bases between. The CDR3: CASSGSKEGQPVSGNTIYF. CDR3 sequence (DNA): TGTGCCAGCAGCGGATCCAAAGAAGGACAGCCCGTTTCTGGAAACACCATATATTTT.

CDR3 region: CASSVDGGDYGYTF. The CDR3 region has the DNA TGTGCCAGCAGCGTAGATGGGGGGGACTATGGCTACACCTTC. The V call is TRBV9, the J call TRBJ1-2; possibly TRBD1 for D (5 bases). CDR3 size: 14 residues. Germline V gene lookup returns CDR1 SGDLS and CDR2 YYNGEE. Trimming stripped 0 bases from V and 3 bases from J, with 9 bases between. Together with reference TRBV9 and TRBJ1-2, the CDR3 gives the full variable domain: DSGVTQTPKHLITATGQRVTLRCSPRSGDLSVYWYQQSLDQGLQFLIQYYNGEERAKGNILERFSAQQFPDLHSELNLSSLELGDSALYFCASSVDGGDYGYTFGSGTRLTVV.

The J gene is TRBJ2-4, the V gene TRBV11-3, with a tentative D call TRBD1 (6 bases). Germline V CDR1 and CDR2: SGHNT, YENEEA. The V and J ends lost 5 bases and 5 bases respectively, with 13 bases between them. The CDR3 length is 14 residues. CDR3 amino acids: CASSALGAQNIQYF. The CDR3 coding sequence is TGTGCCAGCAGCGCCCTGGGGGCTCAAAACATTCAGTACTTC.

This sequence joins TRBV4-3 and TRBJ2-1; a possible D gene is TRBD1 (6 bases). V gave up 0 bases and J gave up 8 bases, with 14 bases separating them. Germline values: CDR1 LGHNA, CDR2 YSLEER. The CDR3 has 15 residues. This chain's CDR3 is CASSQDRGASDEQFF. The CDR3, as DNA: TGCGCCAGCAGCCAAGACAGGGGCGCCAGCGATGAGCAGTTCTTC.

The chain links TRBV7-9 to TRBJ1-2; 10 bases are a match to TRBD1. CDR3 size: 15 residues. Trimming at V came to 5 bases and at J to 8 bases, leaving 11 bases not matched to a gene. From germline, CDR1 is SEHNR and CDR2 FQNEAQ (reference sequence). The CDR3 region has the DNA TGTGCCAGCAGCCATGACGGGACAGGGGCTGTAGGCTACACCTTC. Translated, it gives CASSHDGTGAVGYTF.

The genes are TRBV29-1 and TRBJ1-1; 7 bases are shared with TRBD1. V lost 3 bases, J lost 3 bases, and 4 bases stayed unmatched. The CDR3 runs 13 residues. The V gene's germline CDR1 is SQVTM and CDR2 ANQGSEA. CDR3 coding DNA: TGCAGCGTTGATCGACAGGGACACACTGAAGCTTTCTTT. Protein sequence: CSVDRQGHTEAFF.

The chain couples TRBV4-2 to TRBJ1-2; D unclear. CDR1 is LGHNA, CDR2 YNFKEQ, per germline. This CDR3 is 13 amino acids long. V lost 3 bases, J lost 6 bases, and 11 bases lay in between. CDR3 nucleotides: TGTGCCAGCAGCCATTCAGGTAATGATGGCTACACCTTC. It codes for CASSHSGNDGYTF.

The chain has TRBV28 and TRBJ2-7; possibly TRBD1 for D (6 bases). V shed 8 bases and J shed 0 bases, with 11 bases lying between them. The CDR3 sequence is 13 residues long. Germline loops: CDR1 MDHEN, CDR2 SYDVKM. For the CDR3, the DNA is TGTGCCAGCGTGGACAGTAGCTCCTACGAGCAGTACTTC. It yields the protein CASVDSSSYEQYF.

The rearrangement joins TRBV4-1 to TRBJ2-6, with 9 bases identical to TRBD1. V lost 4 bases, J lost 4 bases, and 14 bases stayed unmatched. Germline CDR1 is MGHRA and CDR2 is YSYEKL. The CDR3 sequence is 19 residues long. The CDR3 loop is CASSLLNRGQGSGANVLTF. The CDR3 nucleotides are TGCGCCAGCAGCCTACTTAACCGGGGACAGGGATCCGGGGCCAACGTCCTGACTTTC.

This clone has a handful of counts. The chain joins TRBV9 to TRBJ2-5, with D possibly TRBD1 on 6 matching bases. Trimming took 7 bases from V and 5 from J, leaving 12 bases between them. The CDR3 has 12 amino acids. Germline loops: CDR1 SGDLS, CDR2 YYNGEE. CDR3 loop: CASSGDGETQYF. The CDR3 DNA follows: TGTGCCAGCTCAGGGGATGGGGAGACCCAGTACTTC.

The V and J genes are TRBV11-2 and TRBJ2-6; D is unresolved. CDR1 is SGHAT and CDR2 is FQNNGV in the germline V gene. Trimming removed 2 bases at V and 4 bases at J, with 9 bases between. The CDR3 totals 15 residues. The CDR3 reads CASSLTGTGANVLTF. CDR3 nucleotide sequence: TGTGCCAGCAGCTTAACGGGTACCGGGGCCAACGTCCTGACTTTC.

The chain recombines TRBV29-1 with TRBJ1-1; no reliable D call. This CDR3 spans 11 amino acids. The germline V and J ends were trimmed by 8 bases and 3 bases, with 10 bases remaining between them. In germline, CDR1 is SQVTM, CDR2 ANQGSEA. CDR3 bases: TGCAGCTACGAACGGTACACTGAAGCTTTCTTT. Residues: CSYERYTEAFF.

The CDR3 nucleotides read TGTGCCACCAGCAGAGGTCAACAGGGGGGGAAGACTGAAGCTTTCTTT. Translating gives CATSRGQQGGKTEAFF. The V gene is TRBV15, the J gene TRBJ1-1, with 8 bases fitting TRBD1. CDR1 LNHNV and CDR2 YYDKDF come from the germline V gene (reference sequence). The CDR3 loop spans 16 amino acids. Unmatched junction bases numbered 9, after V lost 1 base and J lost 5 bases. Together with reference TRBV15 and TRBJ1-1, the CDR3 gives the full variable domain: DAMVIQNPRYQVTQFGKPVTLSCSQTLNHNVMYWYQQKSSQAPKLLFHYYDKDFNNEADTPDNFQSRRPNTSFCFLDIRSPGLGDTAMYLCATSRGQQGGKTEAFFGQGTRLTVV.

This chain links TRBV19 with TRBJ1-2; tentatively, D is TRBD1 (5 bases). Germline V gives CDR1 LNHDA, CDR2 SQIVND (reference sequence). Trimming cost V 6 bases and J 7 bases, with 15 bases left between them. This CDR3 contains 13 residues. The CDR3 loop is CASSRKGLFGYTF. The CDR3 bases are TGTGCCAGTAGCCGAAAGGGACTATTTGGCTACACCTTC.

The chain employs TRBV2 and TRBJ2-3; 9 bases match TRBD2. The J segment lost 4 bases and the V segment lost 11 bases, leaving 13 bases of the junction unmatched. Germline lookup yields CDR1 SNHLY and CDR2 FYNNEI. CDR3 size: 15 residues. The CDR3 reads CADVQQSSGADTQYF. The CDR3 nucleotides are TGTGCCGACGTTCAGCAATCTAGCGGGGCAGATACGCAGTATTTT. The variable domain in full, completed from reference TRBV2 and TRBJ2-3, reads EPEVTQTPSHQVTQMGQEVILRCVPISNHLYFYWYRQILGQKVEFLVSFYNNEISEKSEIFDDQFSVERPDGSNFTLKIRSTKLEDSAMYFCADVQQSSGADTQYFGPGTRLTVL.